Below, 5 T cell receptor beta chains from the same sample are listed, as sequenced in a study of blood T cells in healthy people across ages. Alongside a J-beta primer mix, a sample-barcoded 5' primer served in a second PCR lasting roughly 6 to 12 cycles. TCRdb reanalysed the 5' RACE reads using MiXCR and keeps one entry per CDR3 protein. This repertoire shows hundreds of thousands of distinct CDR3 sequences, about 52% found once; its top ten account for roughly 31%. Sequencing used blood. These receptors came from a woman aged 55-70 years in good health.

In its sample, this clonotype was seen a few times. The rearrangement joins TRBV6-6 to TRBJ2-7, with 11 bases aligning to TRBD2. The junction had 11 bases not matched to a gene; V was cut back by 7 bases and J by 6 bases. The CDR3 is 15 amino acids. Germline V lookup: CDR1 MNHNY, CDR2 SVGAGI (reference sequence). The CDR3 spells CASTVIGTSGSEQYF. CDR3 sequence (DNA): TGTGCCAGCACGGTCATCGGAACTAGCGGGAGCGAGCAGTACTTC.

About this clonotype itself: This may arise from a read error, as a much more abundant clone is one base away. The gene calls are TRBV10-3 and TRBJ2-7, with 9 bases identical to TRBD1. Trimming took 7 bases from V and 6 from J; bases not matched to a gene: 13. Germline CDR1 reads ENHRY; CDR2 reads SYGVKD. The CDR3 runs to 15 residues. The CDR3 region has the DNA TGTGCCATCAAGATACCGGGACAGGGAACCACCGAGCAGTACTTC. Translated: CAIKIPGQGTTEQYF.

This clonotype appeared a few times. CDR3 amino acids: CSARGRGAGALEQYF. Written as DNA, the CDR3 is TGCAGTGCTAGAGGCCGGGGGGCGGGAGCCTTAGAGCAGTACTTC. The chain couples TRBV20-1 to TRBJ2-7; D is possibly TRBD2 (7 bases). CDR3 length: 15 residues. The germline gives CDR1 DFQATT, CDR2 SNEGSKA (reference sequence). Deletions cut 1 base from V and 7 bases from J, with 20 bases between.

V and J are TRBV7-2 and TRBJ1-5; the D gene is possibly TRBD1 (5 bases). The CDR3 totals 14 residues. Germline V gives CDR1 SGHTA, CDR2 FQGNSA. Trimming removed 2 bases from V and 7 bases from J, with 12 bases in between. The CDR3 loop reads CASSLMWGSQPQHF. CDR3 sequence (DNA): TGTGCCAGCAGCTTAATGTGGGGGAGCCAGCCCCAGCATTTT.

CDR3 sequence (DNA): TGTGCCAGCAGTGCTTACCGGGGCGAAGGGAACACTGAAGCTTTCTTT. Its translation: CASSAYRGEGNTEAFF. The V call is TRBV6-1, the J call TRBJ1-1; D is possibly TRBD1 (5 bases). This CDR3 comprises 16 residues. The V gene's germline CDR1 is MNHNS and CDR2 SASEGT. The ends were cut back, 4 bases at V and 1 base at J, with 16 bases in the middle.